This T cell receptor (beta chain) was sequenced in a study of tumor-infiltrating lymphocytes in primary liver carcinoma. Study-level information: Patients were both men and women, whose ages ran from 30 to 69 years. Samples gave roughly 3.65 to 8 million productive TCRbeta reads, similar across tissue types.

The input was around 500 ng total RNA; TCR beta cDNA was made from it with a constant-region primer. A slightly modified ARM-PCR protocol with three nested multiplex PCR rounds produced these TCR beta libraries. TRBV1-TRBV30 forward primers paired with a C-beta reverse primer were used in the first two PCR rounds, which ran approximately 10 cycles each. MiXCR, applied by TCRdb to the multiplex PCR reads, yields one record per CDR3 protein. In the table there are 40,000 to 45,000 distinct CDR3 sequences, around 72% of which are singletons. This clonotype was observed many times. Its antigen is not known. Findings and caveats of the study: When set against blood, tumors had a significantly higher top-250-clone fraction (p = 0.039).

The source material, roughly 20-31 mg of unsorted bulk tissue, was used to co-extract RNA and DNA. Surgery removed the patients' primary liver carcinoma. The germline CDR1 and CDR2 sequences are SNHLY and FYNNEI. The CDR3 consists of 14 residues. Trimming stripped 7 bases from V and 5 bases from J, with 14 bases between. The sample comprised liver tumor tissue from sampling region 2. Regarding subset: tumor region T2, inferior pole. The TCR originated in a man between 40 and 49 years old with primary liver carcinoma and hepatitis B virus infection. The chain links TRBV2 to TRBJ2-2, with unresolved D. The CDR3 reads CASIKPPGTGELFF. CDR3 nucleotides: TGTGCCAGCATAAAACCACCCGGGACCGGGGAGCTGTTTTTT.